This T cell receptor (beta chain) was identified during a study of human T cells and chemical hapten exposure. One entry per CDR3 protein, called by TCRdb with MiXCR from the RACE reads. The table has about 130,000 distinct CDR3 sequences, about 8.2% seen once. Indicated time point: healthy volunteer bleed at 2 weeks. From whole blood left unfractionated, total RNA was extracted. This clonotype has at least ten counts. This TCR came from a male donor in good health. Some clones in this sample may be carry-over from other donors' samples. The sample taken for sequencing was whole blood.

CDR3 sequence: CASSFRTRGDGTQYF. The CDR3 bases are TGTGCCAGCAGTTTCCGGACTAGGGGGGACGGGACCCAGTACTTC. V and J are TRBV28 and TRBJ2-5, with a possible D match to TRBD2 (7 bases). This CDR3 is built from 15 residues. Germline V CDR1 and CDR2: MDHEN, SYDVKM. V gave up 3 bases and J gave up 7 bases, with 18 bases separating them.